These 28 T cell receptor beta chains were sequenced from one sample in a study of T cell responses to AZD1222 COVID-19 vaccine. Clones were read by immunoSEQ multiplex PCR, and TCRdb kept only the in-frame ones, dropping some. The repertoire consists of 150,000 to 200,000 clones, with about 90% occurring once and the leading ten covering 1.3% to 1.5%. The sequencing used peripheral blood, collected on day 0 of AZD1222 vaccination. Receptors were obtained from an adult in good health.

The chain is built from TRBV24-1 and TRBJ1-1; D unresolved. Germline V lookup: CDR1 KGHDR, CDR2 SFDVKD. Trimming took 8 bases from V and 0 from J, leaving 9 bases between them. This CDR3 is built from 13 residues. CDR3 nucleotides: TGTGCCACCACTCTGGCGGTGAACACTGAAGCTTTCTTT. Protein: CATTLAVNTEAFF.

This clone appeared once. The V call is TRBV18, the J call TRBJ1-6; possibly TRBD1 for D (5 bases). The CDR3 runs to 15 residues. Trimming pared 0 bases from V and 7 bases from J, leaving 10 bases between. Germline loops: CDR1 KGHSH, CDR2 LQKENI. The CDR3 is CASSPPGEGNSPLHF. The CDR3 DNA reads as TGTGCCAGCTCACCACCGGGGGAGGGCAATTCACCCCTCCACTTT.

The CDR3: CASSLRTGGDYGYTF. In DNA, the CDR3 is TGTGCCAGCAGCTTAAGGACAGGGGGTGACTATGGCTACACCTTC. The rearrangement links TRBV7-2 to TRBJ1-2; TRBD1 matches at 10 bases. The germline V gene encodes CDR1 SGHTA and CDR2 FQGNSA. This CDR3 has 15 amino acids. J was trimmed by 3 bases and V by 2 bases; bases with no gene match: 3.

This clone was detected once. DNA for the CDR3: TGTGCCACCCCGGGAGACCCCTCAGGCACAGATACGCAGTATTTT. It codes for CATPGDPSGTDTQYF. This rearrangement joins TRBV19 to TRBJ2-3; TRBD2 is a possible D gene (6 bases). Germline CDR1 reads LNHDA; CDR2 reads SQIVND (reference sequence). V was clipped by 10 bases and J by 1 base, with 18 bases between them. The CDR3 contains 15 residues.

The chain joins TRBV9 to TRBJ2-2, with D possibly matching TRBD2 (5 bases). Germline V lookup: CDR1 SGDLS, CDR2 YYNGEE. The CDR3 is 17 amino acids. V gave up 3 bases and J gave up 5 bases, with 20 bases separating them. CDR3 region: CASSASPSRTQTGELFF. The CDR3, as DNA: TGTGCCAGCAGCGCTAGCCCCTCTAGAACTCAGACCGGGGAGCTGTTTTTT.

This clone was detected only a few times. Different DNA sequences within this sample yield the same CDR3. The chain has TRBV6-1 and TRBJ2-7, with D perhaps TRBD2 (6 bases). V was cut by 0 bases and J by 2 bases, with 8 bases left in between. CDR1 and CDR2 (germline): MNHNS, SASEGT. CDR3 size: 14 residues. CDR3 DNA: TGTGCCAGCAGTGAAGCGCCGGGGGCCTACGAGCAGTACTTC. Translating it yields CASSEAPGAYEQYF.

The chain joins TRBV28 to TRBJ2-3; D possibly corresponds to TRBD1 (5 bases). V lost 6 bases and J lost 3, with 7 bases in between. The length of the CDR3 is 12 residues. Germline V gives CDR1 MDHEN, CDR2 SYDVKM. For the CDR3, the DNA is TGTGCCAGCAGCCCAGGGACAGATACGCAGTATTTT. Its translation is CASSPGTDTQYF.

The V gene is TRBV6-2 or TRBV6-3, the J gene TRBJ1-2; D is ambiguous. Germline lookup yields CDR1 MNHEY and CDR2 SVGEGT. V dropped 0 bases and J dropped 4 bases, with 6 bases sitting between them. The CDR3 runs 13 residues. CDR3 nucleotide sequence: TGTGCCAGCAGTTACTCCCCTCGCTATGGCTACACCTTC. Translation: CASSYSPRYGYTF.

The chain uses TRBV11-2 and TRBJ1-2; D gene ambiguous. CDR3 length: 13 amino acids. In germline, CDR1 is SGHAT, CDR2 FQNNGV. Trimming took 4 bases from V and 8 from J, leaving 14 bases between them. In nucleotides, the CDR3 is TGTGCCAGCAGCTCGACGGGGAAGAGCGGCTACACCTTC. Protein sequence: CASSSTGKSGYTF.

This rearrangement joins TRBV27 to TRBJ1-5, with D possibly being TRBD1 (5 bases). Trimming took off 5 bases at V and 5 bases at J, with 13 bases between the two ends. The CDR3 consists of 14 residues. Looked up from germline, CDR1 is MNHEY and CDR2 is SMNVEV (reference sequence). CDR3 nucleotide sequence: TGTGCCAGCAGTCGCGGGGCGGGGGATCAGCCCCAGCATTTT. This codes for CASSRGAGDQPQHF.

The V and J genes are TRBV7-2 and TRBJ2-7, with 8 bases identical to TRBD2. V dropped 6 bases and J dropped 6; count of bases not matched to a gene: 13. The CDR3 is 15 amino acids. CDR1 SGHTA and CDR2 FQGNSA come from the germline V gene. CDR3 sequence: CASSPIPLSGTEQYF. DNA of the CDR3: TGTGCCAGCAGTCCCATCCCCCTTAGCGGGACCGAGCAGTACTTC.

This sequence joins TRBV5-1 and TRBJ2-7, with no clear D. The CDR3 has 15 residues. CDR1 and CDR2 from the germline V gene are SGHRS and YFSETQ. V was cut by 1 base and J by 0 bases, with 11 bases left in between. CDR3 nucleotides: TGCGCCAGCAGCTTGAGGGCACCCGACTCCTACGAGCAGTACTTC. Residues: CASSLRAPDSYEQYF.

The V and J genes are TRBV19 and TRBJ1-4; tentative D call: TRBD1 (6 bases). Germline V gives CDR1 LNHDA, CDR2 SQIVND (reference sequence). The V and J ends lost 7 bases and 7 bases respectively, with 19 bases between them. The CDR3 length is 15 residues. As DNA, the CDR3 is TGTGCCAGTACTCTCACAGGGTCTCACGGTGAAAAACTGTTTTTT. Protein: CASTLTGSHGEKLFF.

In DNA form, the CDR3 reads TGTGCCAGCTCACCAAGGGACGGGTACTATGGCTACACCTTC. It is translated as CASSPRDGYYGYTF. The V and J genes are TRBV18 and TRBJ1-2; D possibly corresponds to TRBD1 (5 bases). The CDR3 is 14 residues long. The germline V and J ends were trimmed by 2 bases and 3 bases, with 10 bases remaining between them. Germline loops: CDR1 KGHSH, CDR2 LQKENI. Full variable domain (missing parts from reference TRBV18 and TRBJ1-2): NAGVMQNPRHLVRRRGQEARLRCSPMKGHSHVYWYRQLPEEGLKFMVYLQKENIIDESGMPKERFSAEFPKEGPSILRIQQVVRGDSAAYFCASSPRDGYYGYTFGSGTRLTVV.

The chain combines TRBV28 with TRBJ2-1, with 8 bases identical to TRBD2. Germline V lookup: CDR1 MDHEN, CDR2 SYDVKM. This CDR3 region has 14 residues. With V trimmed by 8 bases and J by 2 bases, 5 bases remained unmatched. CDR3 region: CASPPAGAYNEQFF. Written as DNA, the CDR3 is TGTGCCAGCCCCCCAGCGGGAGCCTACAATGAGCAGTTCTTC.

CDR3 sequence (DNA): TGCGCCAGCAGTGGTAAAGAGACCCAGTACTTC. This codes for CASSGKETQYF. The chain employs TRBV10-1 and TRBJ2-5; D unclear. This CDR3 has 11 amino acids. CDR1 and CDR2 from the germline V gene are WNHNN and SYGVQD (reference sequence). Trimming left V 4 bases short and J 3 bases short, with 3 bases between.

The genes are TRBV10-3 and TRBJ1-5, with D perhaps TRBD1 (5 bases). This CDR3 has 16 amino acids. The V gene lost 0 bases and the J gene lost 0 bases, with 9 bases spanning the gap. Germline loops: CDR1 ENHRY, CDR2 SYGVKD. This CDR3 reads CAISESPDSSNQPQHF. CDR3 DNA sequence: TGTGCCATCAGTGAGTCCCCTGACAGTAGCAATCAGCCCCAGCATTTT.

The J gene is TRBJ2-3, the V gene TRBV7-2, with D unclear. CDR1 and CDR2 (germline): SGHTA, FQGNSA. V lost 6 bases and J lost 0, with 13 bases in between. There are 15 residues in the CDR3. For the CDR3, the DNA is TGTGCCAGCAGGGCAGCTGGCACAAGCACAGATACGCAGTATTTT. As protein: CASRAAGTSTDTQYF.

The rearrangement links TRBV4-1 to TRBJ2-1; perhaps TRBD2 as D (5 bases). CDR1 and CDR2 from the germline V gene are MGHRA and YSYEKL. Deletions cut 11 bases from V and 5 bases from J, with 16 bases between. CDR3 size: 13 residues. The CDR3: CASGWVSDNEQFF. CDR3 nucleotide sequence: TGCGCCTCGGGGTGGGTAAGTGACAATGAGCAGTTCTTC.

This clone appeared once. The V and J genes are TRBV19 and TRBJ1-3; D unclear. This CDR3 spans 16 amino acids. V was shortened by 3 bases and J by 0 bases, with 12 bases between the two germline ends. Germline V CDR1 and CDR2: LNHDA, SQIVND (reference sequence). This CDR3 reads CASSIGRAVSGNTIYF. CDR3 sequence (DNA): TGTGCCAGTAGTATCGGAAGGGCGGTCTCTGGAAACACCATATATTTT.

As for this clone: At one of its ends the junction is not consistent with the germline gene, which may arise from a read error. This sequence joins TRBV7-7 and TRBJ2-5; 14 nucleotides agree with TRBD2. The V gene's germline CDR1 is SSHAT and CDR2 FNYEAQ (reference sequence). The CDR3 runs 18 residues. The CDR3 nucleotides are TGTGCTAGCAGCTTAGCGTCCGGGACTAGCGGGAGTGGAGAGACCCAGTACTTC. Translation: CASSLASGTSGSGETQYF.

The V and J genes are TRBV27 and TRBJ2-7; 10 bases are a match to TRBD1. The V gene end was trimmed by 3 bases and the J gene end by 0 bases; junction bases not matched to a gene: 5. Germline V gives CDR1 MNHEY, CDR2 SMNVEV (reference sequence). This CDR3 comprises 16 residues. CDR3 protein: CASSLRQGAPSYEQYF. CDR3 sequence (DNA): TGTGCCAGCAGTTTGAGACAGGGGGCGCCCTCCTACGAGCAGTACTTC.

The chain joins TRBV9 to TRBJ1-3, with D perhaps TRBD1 (6 bases). Trimming took off 1 base at V and 6 bases at J, with 17 bases between the two ends. The length of the CDR3 is 16 residues. The germline CDR1 and CDR2 sequences are SGDLS and YYNGEE. CDR3 region: CASSVSTSGGENTIYF. DNA for the CDR3: TGTGCCAGCAGCGTATCTACATCCGGGGGCGAAAACACCATATATTTT.

J is TRBJ1-1 and V is TRBV4-1; D is unresolved. The CDR3 runs 15 residues. The germline gives CDR1 MGHRA, CDR2 YSYEKL. V was cut by 0 bases and J by 0 bases, with 8 bases left in between. The CDR3 coding sequence is TGCGCCAGCAGCCAAGAAGTTTCAGTGAACACTGAAGCTTTCTTT. It codes for CASSQEVSVNTEAFF.

The V call is TRBV3-1 (or the pseudogene TRBV3-2), the J call TRBJ1-2; D unclear. The CDR3 consists of 14 residues. V lost 4 bases, J lost 5 bases, and 14 bases lay in between. Germline CDR1 is LGHDT and CDR2 is YNNKEL (reference sequence). The DNA for the CDR3 is TGTGCCAGCAGCCCTAGCTACGCCCCGTATGGCTACACCTTC. As protein: CASSPSYAPYGYTF.

V usage is TRBV4-1 and J usage is TRBJ2-2, with TRBD2 identical over 7 bases. Germline V gene sequence: CDR1 MGHRA, CDR2 YSYEKL. The ends lost 0 bases at V and 4 bases at J; junction bases unmatched: 2. This CDR3 has 15 amino acids. CDR3 sequence: CASSQDGGVTGELFF. For the CDR3, the DNA is TGCGCCAGCAGCCAAGATGGGGGGGTCACCGGGGAGCTGTTTTTT.

This clone was detected only a few times. The gene calls are TRBV6-2 or TRBV6-3 and TRBJ2-1; TRBD2 agrees at 11 bases. The germline CDR1 and CDR2 sequences are MNHEY and SVGEGT. The CDR3 is 19 residues long. The V gene end was trimmed by 6 bases and the J gene end by 3 bases; junction bases not matched to a gene: 16. The CDR3 here is CASSLIFGLAGRVYNEQFF. In DNA, the CDR3 is TGTGCCAGCAGCCTCATCTTCGGACTAGCGGGCCGTGTCTACAATGAGCAGTTCTTC.

The chain links TRBV7-9 to TRBJ2-1, with a possible D match to TRBD2 (6 bases). This CDR3 has 16 residues. Germline V CDR1 and CDR2: SEHNR, FQNEAQ (reference sequence). V was clipped by 1 base and J by 7 bases, with 17 bases between them. This CDR3 is CASSLGVAGRMNEQFF. The CDR3 DNA reads TGTGCCAGCAGCTTAGGAGTGGCAGGGAGGATGAATGAGCAGTTCTTC.